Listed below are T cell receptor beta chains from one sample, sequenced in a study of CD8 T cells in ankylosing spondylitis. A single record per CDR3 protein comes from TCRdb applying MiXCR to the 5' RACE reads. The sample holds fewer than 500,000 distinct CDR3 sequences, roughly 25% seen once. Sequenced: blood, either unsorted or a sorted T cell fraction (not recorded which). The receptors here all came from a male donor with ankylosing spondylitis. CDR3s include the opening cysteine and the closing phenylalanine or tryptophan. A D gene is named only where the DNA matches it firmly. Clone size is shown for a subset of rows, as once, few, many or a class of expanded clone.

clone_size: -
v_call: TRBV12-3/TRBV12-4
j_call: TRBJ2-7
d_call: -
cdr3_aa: CASSFWGEQGYEQYF
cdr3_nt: TGTGCCAGCAGTTTTTGGGGTGAACAGGGTTACGAGCAGTACTTC

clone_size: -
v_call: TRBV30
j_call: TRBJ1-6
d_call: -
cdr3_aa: CAWRSGTTSSPLHF
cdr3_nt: TGTGCCTGGAGATCCGGGACTACGAGTTCACCCCTCCACTTT

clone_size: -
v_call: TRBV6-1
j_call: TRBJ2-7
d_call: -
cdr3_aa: CASNTGTPAYEQYF
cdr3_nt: TGTGCCAGCAACACCGGGACACCCGCCTACGAGCAGTACTTC

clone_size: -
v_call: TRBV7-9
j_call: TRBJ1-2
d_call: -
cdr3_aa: CASSLGSLYGYTF
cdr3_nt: TGTGCCAGCAGCTTAGGGTCCCTCTATGGCTACACCTTC

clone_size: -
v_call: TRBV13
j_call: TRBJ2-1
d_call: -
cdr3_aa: CASSSLSWNEQFF
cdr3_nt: TGTGCCAGCAGCTCTTTGTCGTGGAATGAGCAGTTCTTC

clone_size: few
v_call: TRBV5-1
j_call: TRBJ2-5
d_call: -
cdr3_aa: CASSLVSNQETQYF
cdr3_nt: TGCGCCAGCAGCTTGGTCTCAAACCAAGAGACCCAGTACTTC

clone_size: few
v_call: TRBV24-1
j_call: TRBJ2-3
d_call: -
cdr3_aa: CATSDHGGAGPTDTQYF
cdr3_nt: TGTGCCACCAGTGACCACGGAGGGGCGGGGCCCACAGATACGCAGTATTTT

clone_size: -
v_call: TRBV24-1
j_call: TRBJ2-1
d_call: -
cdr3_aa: CATSDPGADSYNEQFF
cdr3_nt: TGTGCCACCAGTGACCCGGGGGCGGATTCCTACAATGAGCAGTTCTTC

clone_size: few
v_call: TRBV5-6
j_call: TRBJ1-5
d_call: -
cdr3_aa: CASSLYPTFLDQPQHF
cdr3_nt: TGTGCCAGCAGCTTGTATCCGACCTTCCTTGATCAGCCCCAGCATTTT

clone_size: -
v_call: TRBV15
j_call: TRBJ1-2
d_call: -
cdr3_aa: CATSSSLTGGYTF
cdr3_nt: TGTGCCACCAGCTCGTCACTCACGGGCGGCTACACCTTC

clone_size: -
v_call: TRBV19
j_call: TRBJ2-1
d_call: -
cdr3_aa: CASSIFRGSSYNEQFF
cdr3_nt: TGTGCCAGTAGTATATTTAGGGGGAGCTCCTACAATGAGCAGTTCTTC

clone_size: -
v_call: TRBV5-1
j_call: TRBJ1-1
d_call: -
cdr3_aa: CASVEAGNTEAFF
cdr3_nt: TGCGCCAGCGTGGAGGCAGGAAACACTGAAGCTTTCTTT

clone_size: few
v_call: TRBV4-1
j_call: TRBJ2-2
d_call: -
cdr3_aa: CASSQDPAAVGELFF
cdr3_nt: TGCGCCAGCAGCCAAGACCCTGCCGCGGTTGGGGAGCTGTTTTTT

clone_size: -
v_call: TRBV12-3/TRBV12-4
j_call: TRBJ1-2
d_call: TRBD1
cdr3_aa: CASIKRGLGYTF
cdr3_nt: TGTGCCAGCATCAAAAGGGGGCTTGGCTACACCTTC

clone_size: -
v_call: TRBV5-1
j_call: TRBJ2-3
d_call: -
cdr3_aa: CASSFLQATDTQYF
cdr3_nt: TGCGCCAGCAGCTTCCTCCAGGCGACAGATACGCAGTATTTT

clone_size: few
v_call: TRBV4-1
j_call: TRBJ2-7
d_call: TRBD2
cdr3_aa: CASSQDPTSGRAGQYF
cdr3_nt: TGCGCCAGCAGCCAAGATCCCACTAGCGGGAGGGCCGGGCAGTACTTC

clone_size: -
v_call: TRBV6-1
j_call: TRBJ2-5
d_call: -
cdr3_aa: CASSAPGLQQETQYF
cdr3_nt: TGTGCCAGCAGCGCACCAGGACTGCAGCAAGAGACCCAGTACTTC

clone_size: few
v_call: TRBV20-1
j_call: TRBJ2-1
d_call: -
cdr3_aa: CSAAGNEQFF
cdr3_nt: TGCAGTGCCGCGGGCAATGAGCAGTTCTTC

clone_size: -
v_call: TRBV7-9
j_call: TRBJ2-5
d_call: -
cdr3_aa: CASSSLVGARIETQYF
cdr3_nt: TGTGCCAGCAGCTCTCTCGTGGGGGCGCGGATAGAGACCCAGTACTTC

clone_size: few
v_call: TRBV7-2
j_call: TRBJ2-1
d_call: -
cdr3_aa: CASSFIYNEQFF
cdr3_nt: TGTGCCAGCAGCTTTATTTACAATGAGCAGTTCTTC

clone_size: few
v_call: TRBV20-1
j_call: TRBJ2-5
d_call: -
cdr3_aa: CSAPRGQETQYF
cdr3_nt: TGCAGTGCCCCCCGGGGGCAAGAGACCCAGTACTTC

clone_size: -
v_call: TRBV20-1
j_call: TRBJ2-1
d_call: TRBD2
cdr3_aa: CSARVWREGAYNEQFF
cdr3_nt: TGCAGTGCTAGAGTCTGGCGGGAGGGGGCCTACAATGAGCAGTTCTTC

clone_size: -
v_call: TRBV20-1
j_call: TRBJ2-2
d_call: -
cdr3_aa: CSAHSPGELFF
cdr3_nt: TGCAGTGCGCACAGTCCCGGGGAGCTGTTTTTT

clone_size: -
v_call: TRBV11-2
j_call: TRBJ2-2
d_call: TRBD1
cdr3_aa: CASTRGFRTGGLNTGELFF
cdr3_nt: TGTGCCAGCACCAGGGGATTCCGGACAGGGGGATTGAACACCGGGGAGCTGTTTTTT

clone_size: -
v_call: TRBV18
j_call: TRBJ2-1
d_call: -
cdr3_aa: CASSLQGNSYNEQFF
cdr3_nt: TGTGCCAGCTCATTACAGGGTAACTCCTACAATGAGCAGTTCTTC

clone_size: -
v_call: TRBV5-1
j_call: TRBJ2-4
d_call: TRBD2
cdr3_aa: CASSLRLAGGTKNIQYF
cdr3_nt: TGCGCCAGCAGCTTGAGGCTAGCGGGAGGAACCAAAAACATTCAGTACTTC

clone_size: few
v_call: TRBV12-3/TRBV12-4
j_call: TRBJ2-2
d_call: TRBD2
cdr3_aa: CASSLTRGSGHGELFF
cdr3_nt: TGTGCCAGCAGTCTCACCCGCGGTAGCGGGCACGGGGAGCTGTTTTTT

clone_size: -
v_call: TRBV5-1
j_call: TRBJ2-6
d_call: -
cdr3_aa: CASSSIQAGANVLTF
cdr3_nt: TGCGCCAGCAGCTCCATACAGGCTGGGGCCAACGTCCTGACTTTC

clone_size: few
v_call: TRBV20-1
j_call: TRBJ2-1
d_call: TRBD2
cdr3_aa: CSAQRQREYGEQFF
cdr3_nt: TGCAGTGCTCAGCGCCAGCGGGAGTATGGTGAGCAGTTCTTC

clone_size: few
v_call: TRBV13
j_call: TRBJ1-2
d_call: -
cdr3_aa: CASSLEPTSSYGYTF
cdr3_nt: TGTGCCAGCAGCTTAGAGCCCACCAGCAGCTATGGCTACACCTTC

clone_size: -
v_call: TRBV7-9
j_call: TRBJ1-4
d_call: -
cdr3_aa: CASSLGGNQHEKLFF
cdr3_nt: TGTGCCAGCAGCTTAGGGGGCAATCAACATGAAAAACTGTTTTTT

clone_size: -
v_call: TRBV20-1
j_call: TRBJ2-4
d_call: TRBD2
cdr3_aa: CSARDLAGGNIQYF
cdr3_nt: TGCAGTGCTAGAGATCTAGCGGGAGGAAACATTCAGTACTTC

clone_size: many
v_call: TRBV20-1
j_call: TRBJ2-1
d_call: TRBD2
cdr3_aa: CSATPGLAGGEQFF
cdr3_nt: TGCAGTGCTACCCCGGGACTAGCGGGAGGTGAGCAGTTCTTC

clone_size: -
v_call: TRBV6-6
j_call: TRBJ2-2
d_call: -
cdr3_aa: CASSQRSTGELFF
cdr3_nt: TGTGCCAGCTCCCAGCGAAGCACCGGGGAGCTGTTTTTT

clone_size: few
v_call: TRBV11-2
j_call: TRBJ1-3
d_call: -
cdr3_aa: CASSSYGGSGGNTIYF
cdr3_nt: TGTGCCAGCAGCAGCTACGGGGGGTCTGGCGGAAACACCATATATTTT

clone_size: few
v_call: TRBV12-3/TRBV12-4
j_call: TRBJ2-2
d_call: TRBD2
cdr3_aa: CASRGETGELFF
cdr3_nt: TGTGCCAGCCGGGGGGAGACCGGGGAGCTGTTTTTT

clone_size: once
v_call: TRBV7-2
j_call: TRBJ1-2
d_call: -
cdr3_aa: CASSTQTGANYGYTF
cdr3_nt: TGTGCCAGCAGCACTCAGACAGGCGCTAACTATGGCTACACCTTC

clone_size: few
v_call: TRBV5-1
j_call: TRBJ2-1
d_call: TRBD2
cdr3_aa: CASSPSGGTYNEQFF
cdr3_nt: TGCGCCAGCAGCCCGTCGGGAGGAACCTACAATGAGCAGTTCTTC

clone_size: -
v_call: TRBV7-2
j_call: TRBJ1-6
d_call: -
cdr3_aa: CASSSGGTDNSPLHF
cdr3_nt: TGTGCCAGCAGCTCGGGGGGGACCGATAATTCACCCCTCCACTTT

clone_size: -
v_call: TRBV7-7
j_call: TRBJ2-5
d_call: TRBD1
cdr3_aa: CASSDDRAQETQYF
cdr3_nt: TGTGCCAGCAGCGACGACAGGGCCCAAGAGACCCAGTACTTC

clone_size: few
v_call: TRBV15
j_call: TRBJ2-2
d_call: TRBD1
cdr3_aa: CATSRARDRQSGELFF
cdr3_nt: TGTGCCACCAGCAGAGCCCGGGACAGGCAATCCGGGGAGCTGTTTTTT

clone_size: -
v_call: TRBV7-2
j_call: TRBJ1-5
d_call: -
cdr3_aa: CASSFKVNQPQHF
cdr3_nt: TGTGCCAGCAGCTTTAAAGTGAATCAGCCCCAGCATTTT

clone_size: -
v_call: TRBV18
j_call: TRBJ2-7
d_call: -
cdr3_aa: CASSPQTLYEQYF
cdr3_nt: TGTGCCAGCTCACCACAGACGCTCTACGAGCAGTACTTC

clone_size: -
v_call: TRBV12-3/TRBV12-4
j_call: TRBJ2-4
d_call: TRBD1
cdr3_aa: CASSLDPGQGENIQYF
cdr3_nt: TGTGCCAGCAGTTTAGATCCGGGACAGGGAGAAAACATTCAGTACTTC

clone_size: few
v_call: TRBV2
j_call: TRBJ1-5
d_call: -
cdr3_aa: CASRSPGGQPQHF
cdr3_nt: TGTGCCAGCAGATCCCCTGGGGGACAGCCCCAGCATTTT

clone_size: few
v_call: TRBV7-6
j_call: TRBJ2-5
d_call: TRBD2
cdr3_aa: CASSGLEETQYF
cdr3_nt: TGTGCCAGCAGCGGACTAGAAGAGACCCAGTACTTC

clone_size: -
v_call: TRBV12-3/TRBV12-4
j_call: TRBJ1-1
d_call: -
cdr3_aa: CASSTREGRTEAFF
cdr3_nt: TGTGCCAGCAGTACCCGGGAGGGAAGGACTGAAGCTTTCTTT

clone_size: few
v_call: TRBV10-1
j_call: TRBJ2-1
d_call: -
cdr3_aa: CASSGGALNEQFF
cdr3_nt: TGCGCCAGCAGTGGGGGGGCCCTTAATGAGCAGTTCTTC

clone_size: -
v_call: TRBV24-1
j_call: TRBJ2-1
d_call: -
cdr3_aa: CATSDPALAGTQDQFF
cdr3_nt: TGTGCCACCAGTGATCCGGCGCTGGCCGGGACTCAGGACCAGTTCTTC

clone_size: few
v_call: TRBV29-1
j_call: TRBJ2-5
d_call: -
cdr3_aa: CSVERNRRGVETQYF
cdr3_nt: TGCAGCGTTGAGAGAAACAGGCGGGGTGTGGAGACCCAGTACTTC

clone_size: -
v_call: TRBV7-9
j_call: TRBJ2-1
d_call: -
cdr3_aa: CASSLLTSLEEYEQFF
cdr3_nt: TGTGCCAGCAGCTTGCTCACTAGCCTTGAAGAGTATGAGCAGTTCTTC

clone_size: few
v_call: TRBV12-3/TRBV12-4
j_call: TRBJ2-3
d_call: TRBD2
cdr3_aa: CASTPPAGVDTQYF
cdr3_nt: TGTGCCAGCACCCCCCCGGCGGGAGTAGATACGCAGTATTTT